Listed below are T cell receptor beta chains from one sample, sequenced in a study of post-analysis software for immune sequencing data. Each CDR3 protein gets one entry after TCRdb re-called the PCR reads with MiXCR. The sample includes about 770,000 distinct CDR3 sequences, around 42% of them seen just once. Sequencing used blood. Every receptor here comes from a girl aged 5-17 years with multiple sclerosis. Both conserved end residues are trimmed from each CDR3. The order of the fields is J gene, clone size, V gene, CDR3 protein. Size tells how often a clone was seen (once, few, many) or the class of an expanded clone, and some rows leave it out.

TRBJ2-1 | - | TRBV7-6 | ASSLAFTSGSWPGNEQF
TRBJ2-5 | once | TRBV7-6 | ASTRSGRETQY
- | - | TRBV20-1 | SATIRGQATEETQY
TRBJ2-2 | - | TRBV7-9 | ASRGPREYSGTGELF
TRBJ2-7 | - | TRBV11-3 | ASSLSGDSFYEQY
TRBJ2-5 | - | TRBV20-1 | SAGVDRKETQY
TRBJ2-3 | - | TRBV7-2 | ASKIAEQTTDTQY
TRBJ2-3 | few | TRBV29-1 | SGFPAGASTDTQY
TRBJ2-1 | - | TRBV7-3 | ASSLREPYNEQF
TRBJ2-1 | - | TRBV7-9 | ASSLVEGGGQF
TRBJ1-1 | - | TRBV29-1 | SVVTTGLNTEAF
TRBJ2-3 | - | TRBV6-5 | ASSYSSTAGDTQY
TRBJ2-6 | - | TRBV4-2 | ASSQHRAAGTNVLT
- | - | TRBV20-1 | SARVLAAYNEQY
TRBJ1-1 | few | TRBV5-1 | ASSLLGPKNTEAF
TRBJ2-7 | - | TRBV20-1 | SARSLPTYEQY
TRBJ2-7 | - | TRBV15 | ATSRFSGGYEQY
TRBJ1-4 | - | TRBV7-9 | ASSLDAGGDEKLF
TRBJ1-5 | few | TRBV28 | ASSWPGSRRPQH
TRBJ2-7 | - | TRBV20-1 | SARPSTAETYEQY
TRBJ2-1 | few | TRBV11-3 | ASSLFLAEDEQF
TRBJ2-5 | - | TRBV11-2 | ASSSLAGDDETQY
TRBJ1-2 | few | TRBV4-2 | ASSQEERQPYGYT
TRBJ2-5 | - | TRBV24-1 | ATSDLDRGGETQY
- | - | TRBV6-1 | ASSVSGTVYEQY
TRBJ2-7 | - | TRBV5-1 | ASSTGTRDTYEQY
TRBJ2-4 | few | TRBV12-3/TRBV12-4 | ASSRRGGSGNIQY
TRBJ2-1 | few | TRBV12-3/TRBV12-4 | ASRKGQGNEQF
TRBJ1-5 | few | TRBV4-3 | ASSQEHGGTGIGNQPQH
TRBJ2-3 | - | TRBV7-9 | ASSSAGTEHTDTQY
TRBJ2-7 | few | TRBV12-3/TRBV12-4 | ASSYRGLGESEQY
TRBJ2-1 | - | TRBV25-1 | ASSEQPSVYNEQF
TRBJ2-3 | - | TRBV4-1 | ASSQDRDSGQGLTDTQY
TRBJ1-4 | - | TRBV3-1 | AGSPGTGGEKLF
TRBJ2-7 | few | TRBV5-1 | ASSLDPGLSYEQY
TRBJ1-5 | - | TRBV20-1 | SATPGGPGQPQH
TRBJ1-2 | few | TRBV12-3/TRBV12-4 | ASGTGFGYT
TRBJ2-7 | - | TRBV5-1 | ASNLAGKGETQY
TRBJ1-4 | - | TRBV15 | ATSRGGGLGEKLF
TRBJ2-7 | - | TRBV7-9 | ASTTGGGFYEQY
TRBJ2-1 | - | TRBV5-1 | ASSRNPGTLNNEQF
TRBJ2-1 | few | TRBV4-3 | ASSQDLWVAGVGSEQF
TRBJ1-1 | few | TRBV29-1 | SVALFARNTEAF
TRBJ2-1 | many | TRBV3-1 | ASSRASGSNEQF
TRBJ2-4 | once | TRBV7-2 | ASNPSGGQKLAKNIQY
TRBJ2-1 | - | TRBV9 | ASSPSLAGGPNEQF
TRBJ2-5 | - | TRBV4-3 | ASSQDWRSNEQY
TRBJ1-1 | few | TRBV3-1 | ASSQVGVNTEAF
TRBJ1-1 | few | TRBV7-2 | ASSLQHGNTEAF
TRBJ2-3 | few | TRBV29-1 | SVYSGDTQY
TRBJ2-2 | - | TRBV5-6 | ASSRSPGELF
TRBJ1-1 | - | TRBV10-3 | AISESPGNTEAF